The present T cell receptor beta chain was sequenced within a study of T cell responses to AZD1222 COVID-19 vaccine. Study-wide findings and caveats: Repertoires were sampled only after the peak T cell response. Donors in the cohort were predominantly white British and more often female, and clonal diversity was possibly underestimated. The CD4 TCRs associated with vaccination extended across spike and predominated at 160-218 and 743-854. Compared with day 0, the breadth and depth of the Spike-specific TCR repertoire rose significantly after two doses of AZD1222.

The repertoire was sequenced with immunoSEQ multiplex PCR; TCRdb's copy has only in-frame clones and lacks some. In the table there are 150,000 to 160,000 clones, 90% of which are singletons. In regard to this clone: The target antigen is unknown.

The specimen comprised peripheral blood, sampled on day 0 of AZD1222 vaccination. This clonotype originated in an adult in good health.

The CDR3 DNA sequence: TGTGCCAGCAGACTGGACAGGGAGAAGTACAATGAGCAGTTCTTC. Its protein is CASRLDREKYNEQFF. The chain employs TRBV27 and TRBJ2-1; 8 bases are shared with TRBD1. The CDR3 runs to 15 residues. J lost 4 bases, V lost 6 bases, and 8 bases had no gene match. The germline V gene encodes CDR1 MNHEY and CDR2 SMNVEV (reference sequence).